A selection of T cell receptor beta chains follows, all from one sample in a study of blood T cell repertoires in COVID-19. The method was immunoSEQ multiplex PCR; TCRdb's version includes in-frame clones alone and lacks a portion of them. Here the sample spans 200,000 to 250,000 clones, 65% to 90% being singletons. The specimen was peripheral blood. The receptors shown here come from an elderly woman with active or convalescent COVID-19. Both conserved end residues are part of each CDR3. Fields, in order: clone size, V gene, J gene, D gene, CDR3 DNA, CDR3 protein. A D gene is named only where the DNA matches it firmly. Rows may omit the clone size; those that give it use once, few, many or a size class.

>few|TRBV3-1/TRBV3-2|TRBJ2-3|NA
TGTGCCAGTTTTGACCCGGCGGGTCCGCAGTATTTT
CASFDPAGPQYF
>NA|TRBV27|TRBJ1-6|TRBD1
TGTGCCAGCGGACAGGAGAGCTCCTATAATTCACCCCTCCACTTT
CASGQESSYNSPLHF
>NA|TRBV18|TRBJ1-6|NA
TGTGCCAGCTCATCAACAGGGTATAATTCACCCCTCCACTTT
CASSSTGYNSPLHF
>NA|TRBV7-6|TRBJ2-3|NA
TGTGCCAGCAGCAAATCAGGGGCGGATACGCAGTATTTT
CASSKSGADTQYF
>NA|TRBV20-1|TRBJ1-2|NA
TGCAGTGCTAGTCAAAGACAGATATTCTATGGCTACACCTTC
CSASQRQIFYGYTF
>NA|TRBV19|TRBJ1-2|NA
TGTGCCAGTAGGCAAACAGGGTATGGCTACACCTTC
CASRQTGYGYTF
>NA|TRBV28|TRBJ2-3|NA
TGTGCCAGCAGCCCTCAGCGAGCAGATACGCAGTATTTT
CASSPQRADTQYF
>NA|TRBV24-1|TRBJ1-4|TRBD1
TGTGCCACCAGTTCAGGGGGGAAGCATGAAAAACTGTTTTTT
CATSSGGKHEKLFF
>NA|TRBV18|TRBJ1-2|TRBD1
TGTGCCAGCTCACCCATAAATATTTATACAGGGGGGACCACCTATGGCTACACCTTC
CASSPINIYTGGTTYGYTF
>NA|TRBV7-2|TRBJ1-5|TRBD1
TGTGCCAGCAGCTTAGTGGGGACAGGGTATCAGCCCCAGCATTTT
CASSLVGTGYQPQHF
>NA|TRBV5-4|TRBJ2-7|TRBD2
TGTGCCAGCAGCTTGGCCCCAGCGGGGGTAGGGTACGAGCAGTACTTC
CASSLAPAGVGYEQYF
>NA|TRBV5-1|TRBJ2-5|NA
TGCGCCAGCAGCCGCTCGACTAACAGAGAGACCCAGTACTTC
CASSRSTNRETQYF
>NA|TRBV24-1|TRBJ2-3|TRBD1
TGTGCCACCAGTGATCCCAGGCGGCACAGGGGGCTGGCGGAGAGCACAGATACGCAGTATTTT
CATSDPRRHRGLAESTDTQYF
>NA|TRBV20-1|TRBJ2-7|TRBD1
TGCAGTGCTAGTAATCCGGGACAGCCCTACGAGCAGTACTTC
CSASNPGQPYEQYF
>NA|TRBV18|TRBJ1-3|NA
TGTGCCAGCTCACCCGGGACACTAAACACCATATATTTT
CASSPGTLNTIYF
>few|TRBV6-2/TRBV6-3|TRBJ2-7|TRBD2
TGTGCCAGCAGTTCACAAACGGGGACTAGGCGGTACGAGCAGTACTTC
CASSSQTGTRRYEQYF
>NA|TRBV18|TRBJ2-2|TRBD2
TGTGCCAGCTCACCACGAGGACTAGCGGGGGGGATCGGCACCGGGGAGCTGTTTTTT
CASSPRGLAGGIGTGELFF
>NA|TRBV5-1|TRBJ2-3|TRBD2
TGCGCCAGCAGCTTGGGACTAGCTCGTCGCACAGATACGCAGTATTTT
CASSLGLARRTDTQYF
>NA|TRBV7-8|TRBJ1-6|NA
TGTGCCAGCAGCTTACTGGGAGCCAATTCACCCCTCCACTTT
CASSLLGANSPLHF
>NA|TRBV5-1|TRBJ1-6|NA
TGCGCCAGCAGCTTGGGTTCATTCGGGGGTTCACCCCTCCACTTT
CASSLGSFGGSPLHF
>NA|TRBV2|TRBJ2-7|TRBD1
TGTGCCAGCAGTAAAGGGGGCGGATCCTACGAGCAGTACTTC
CASSKGGGSYEQYF
>NA|TRBV28|TRBJ1-2|NA
TGTGCCAGCATCGATGCGGGTAACTATGGCTACACCTTC
CASIDAGNYGYTF
>NA|TRBV5-1|TRBJ1-2|NA
TGCGCCAGCAGCTTGTCAGGAACCAACGGCTACACCTTC
CASSLSGTNGYTF
>few|TRBV5-1|TRBJ2-7|NA
TGCGCCAGCAGCTTGTGGTCGGGGGATCTTTTCTACGAGCAGTACTTC
CASSLWSGDLFYEQYF
>NA|TRBV6-1|TRBJ1-3|NA
TGTGCCAGCAGTGAAAATCTCGGAAACACCATATATTTT
CASSENLGNTIYF
>few|TRBV19|TRBJ1-2|TRBD1
TGTGCCAGTAGGGGGACAGAACTCTCCAGGGGAGGCTACACCTTC
CASRGTELSRGGYTF
>NA|TRBV6-6|TRBJ2-1|NA
TGTGCCAGCAGCCAGGGCCCCTACAATGAGCAGTTCTTC
CASSQGPYNEQFF
>NA|TRBV19|TRBJ1-2|TRBD1
TGTGCCAGCGTCGGGACAGGGACATCCCGCCTCTCCGATAACTATGGCTACACCTTC
CASVGTGTSRLSDNYGYTF
>NA|TRBV30|TRBJ2-3|TRBD2
TGTGCCTGGAGTCCCGAGGGACTAGCGGGGGGGCATGTGGTCACAGATACGCAGTATTTT
CAWSPEGLAGGHVVTDTQYF
>NA|TRBV7-2|TRBJ2-7|NA
TGTGCCAGCAGCTTAGTCCAGACCTACGAGCAGTACTTC
CASSLVQTYEQYF
>NA|TRBV6-6|TRBJ1-5|NA
TGTGCCAGCAGTACCGGACAGACCAGGAACAATCAGCCCCAGCATTTT
CASSTGQTRNNQPQHF
>NA|TRBV29-1|TRBJ1-1|NA
TGCAGCGTTGAAGGGGGGCCTGAAGCTTTCTTT
CSVEGGPEAFF
>NA|TRBV28|TRBJ2-1|TRBD2
TGTGCCAGCAGGAAGGGACTAGCGGGAGCTGGATATGAGCAGTTCTTC
CASRKGLAGAGYEQFF
>NA|TRBV20-1|TRBJ2-7|NA
TGCAGTTCCAGTGCTAATTGGGGGGTAGACTACGAGCAGTACTTC
CSSSANWGVDYEQYF
>NA|TRBV4-1|TRBJ1-4|NA
TGCGCCAGCAGCCAAGAACGGACACTCTCAGCAACTAATGAAAAACTGTTTTTT
CASSQERTLSATNEKLFF